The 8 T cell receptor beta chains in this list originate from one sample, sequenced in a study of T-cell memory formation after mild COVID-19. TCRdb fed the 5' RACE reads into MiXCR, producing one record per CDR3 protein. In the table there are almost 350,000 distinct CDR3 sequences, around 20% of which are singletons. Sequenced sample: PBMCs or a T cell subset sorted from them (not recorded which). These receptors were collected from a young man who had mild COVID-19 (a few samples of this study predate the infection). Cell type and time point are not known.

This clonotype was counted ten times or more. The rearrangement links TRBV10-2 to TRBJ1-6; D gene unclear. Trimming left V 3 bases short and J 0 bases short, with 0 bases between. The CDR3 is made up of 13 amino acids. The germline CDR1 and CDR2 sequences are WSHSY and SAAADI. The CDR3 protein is CASSDSYNSPLHF. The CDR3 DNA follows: TGCGCCAGCAGTGACTCCTATAATTCACCCCTCCACTTT.

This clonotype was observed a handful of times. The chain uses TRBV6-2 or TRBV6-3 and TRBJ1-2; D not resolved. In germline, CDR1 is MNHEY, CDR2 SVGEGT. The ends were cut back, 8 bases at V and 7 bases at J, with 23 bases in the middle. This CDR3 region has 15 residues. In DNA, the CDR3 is TGTGCCAGCCGGCAGGACGGTCAAAGTGTGCGTGGCTACACCTTC. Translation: CASRQDGQSVRGYTF.

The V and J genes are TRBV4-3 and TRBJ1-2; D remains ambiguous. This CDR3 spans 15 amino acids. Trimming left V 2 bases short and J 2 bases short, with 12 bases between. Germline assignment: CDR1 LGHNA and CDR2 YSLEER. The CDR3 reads CASSQRTWSNYGYTF. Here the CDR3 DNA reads TGCGCCAGCAGCCAAAGGACTTGGAGCAACTATGGCTACACCTTC.

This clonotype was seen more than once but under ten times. The CDR3 region has the DNA TGTGCCAGCAGTTACGATGACCCTAGGGTCTACAATGAGCAGTTCTTC. Translation gives CASSYDDPRVYNEQFF. The rearrangement joins TRBV6-5 to TRBJ2-1; D gene ambiguous. V was clipped by 2 bases and J by 3 bases, with 14 bases between them. Germline CDR1 and CDR2: MNHEY and SVGAGI. The CDR3 runs to 16 residues.

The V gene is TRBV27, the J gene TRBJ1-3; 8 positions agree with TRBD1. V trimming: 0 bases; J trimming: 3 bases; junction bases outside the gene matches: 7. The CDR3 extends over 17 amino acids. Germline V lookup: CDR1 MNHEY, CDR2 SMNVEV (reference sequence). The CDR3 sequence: CASSLSYNRGSGNTIYF. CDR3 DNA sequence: TGTGCCAGCAGTTTATCCTACAACAGGGGGAGTGGAAACACCATATATTTT.

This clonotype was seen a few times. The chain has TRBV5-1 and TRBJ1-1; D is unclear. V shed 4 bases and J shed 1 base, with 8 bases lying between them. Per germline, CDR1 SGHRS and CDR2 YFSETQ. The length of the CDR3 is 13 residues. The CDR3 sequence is CASSIPSNTEAFF. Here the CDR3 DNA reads TGCGCCAGCAGCATCCCGTCGAACACTGAAGCTTTCTTT.

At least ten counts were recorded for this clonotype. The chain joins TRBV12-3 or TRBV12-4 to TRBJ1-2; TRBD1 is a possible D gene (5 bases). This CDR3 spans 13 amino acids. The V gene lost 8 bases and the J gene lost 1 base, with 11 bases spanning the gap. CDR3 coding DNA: TGTGCCAGCGGAATAAGGGGTAACTATGGCTACACCTTC. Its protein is CASGIRGNYGYTF.

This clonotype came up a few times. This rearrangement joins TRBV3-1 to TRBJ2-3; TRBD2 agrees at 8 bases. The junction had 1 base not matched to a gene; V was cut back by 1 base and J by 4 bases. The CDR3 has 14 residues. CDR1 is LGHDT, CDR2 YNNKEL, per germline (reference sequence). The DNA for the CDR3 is TGTGCCAGCAGCCAAGGGCGGGGGGCAGATACGCAGTATTTT. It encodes CASSQGRGADTQYF.